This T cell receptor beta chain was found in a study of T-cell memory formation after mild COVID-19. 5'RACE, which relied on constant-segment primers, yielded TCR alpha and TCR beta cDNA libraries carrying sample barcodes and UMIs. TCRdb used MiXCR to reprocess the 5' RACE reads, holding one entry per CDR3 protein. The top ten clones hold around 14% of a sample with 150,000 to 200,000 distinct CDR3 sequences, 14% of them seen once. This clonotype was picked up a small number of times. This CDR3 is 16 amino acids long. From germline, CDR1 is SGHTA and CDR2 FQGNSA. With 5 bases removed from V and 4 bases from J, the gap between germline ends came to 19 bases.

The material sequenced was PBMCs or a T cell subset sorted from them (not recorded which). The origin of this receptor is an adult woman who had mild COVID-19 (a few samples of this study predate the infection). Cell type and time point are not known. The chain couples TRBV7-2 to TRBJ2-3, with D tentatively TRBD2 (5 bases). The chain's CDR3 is CASSLLLRALADTQYF. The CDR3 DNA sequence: TGTGCCAGCAGCCTCCTTTTGCGGGCGCTTGCAGATACGCAGTATTTT.